This TCR beta chain was recovered during a study of shared clonotypes between healthy human individuals. Overall study results and limits: Donor clonotype sharing was expected to depend on sequencing depth.

The authors ran the assay at deep level. Produced via immunoSEQ multiplex PCR; TCRdb's table is partial and in-frame only. The sample carries over a million clones, roughly 96% recorded once. Per the germline V gene, CDR1 is KGHSH and CDR2 is LQKENI. The CDR3 is made up of 13 amino acids. Deletions cut 1 base from V and 1 base from J, with 3 bases between. Note on this clone: The antigen remains unidentified. Other nucleotide sequences from this sample produce the same CDR3.

Sequenced input: naive CD4+ T cells sorted from blood. Regarding subset: CD45RA+ positively selected. This chain joins TRBV18 and TRBJ2-3; D is ambiguous. The sequence was obtained from a man between 25 and 39 years old in good health. This CDR3 reads CASSPLGTDTQYF. CDR3 DNA sequence: TGTGCCAGCTCACCACTCGGCACAGATACGCAGTATTTT.